This T cell receptor (beta chain) emerged from a study of shared clonotypes between healthy human individuals (dated by TCRdb to 2019 to 2021). In the study overall: A couple of women and three men aged 18 to 49 years were included in the cohort. For each donor, CD4 naive and CD4 memory were each run on three plates, CD8 naive on two plates, and CD8 memory on one plate. Different laboratories and diverse techniques were used to prepare libraries and sequence TCR repertoires, to increase sequencing depth and limit assay-specific biases. Per donor, leukapheresis produced somewhere between about 0.85 and 9.5 billion PBMCs. The study deeply sequenced blood TCR repertoires of about 5 healthy adults to estimate repertoire size and the extent of clonotype sharing between individuals. What the authors observed across the whole study: Rarefaction of sorted-subset datasets indicated incomplete sequencing despite the large sequencing depth. About 4.5% of naive CD4, 3% to 3.5% of naive CD8, about 2.4% of memory CD4, and approximately 0.39% of memory CD8 clonotypes were shared across four donors. Clonotypes shared by all four sorted-subset donors showed higher generation probabilities than non-shared clonotypes. Sampling was restricted to blood, and TCR repertoires in tissue are likely to differ from TCR repertoires in blood. Because the study included a small number of donors, the genetic and exposure-history diversity represented was limited. Pairwise subsampling indicated that sequencing depth was expected to affect the degree of clonotype sharing among donors. Naive subsets generally had larger estimated clonotype richness than memory subsets did.

Inclusive of the bounding cysteine and phenylalanine, the CDR3 is 16 residues long. Here the CDR3 DNA is all that survives: 48 bases in frame from base 1. The V end gives up 0 bases and the J end 6 bases, leaving 7 bases in the junction not matched to a gene. CDR1 MNHNS and CDR2 SASEGT were looked up in the germline V gene. TCR CDR3 regions were amplified from genomic DNA by multiplex PCR using the deep immunoSEQ assay. Extracted genomic DNA from each cell subset was spread evenly across all wells of several immunoSEQ 96-well plates, with each plate serving as a replicate. For sorted subsets, about 200 ng genomic DNA, equal to 30,000 or so T cell genomes, was loaded into each replicate PCR. The purified libraries were quantified using a Qubit 3.0 fluorometer, sized with a Bioanalyzer 2100, and then quantified again using the KAPA Library Quantification kit. Every immunoSEQ 96-well plate was sequenced on a dedicated single-read 150-cycle Illumina NextSeq 550 flow cell. The published analysis was carried out like this. The immunoSEQ output contained only junctional sequences without quality scores, so filtering could not match that applied to full-length reads. Sequences were annotated with PyIR, a Python wrapper for IgBLAST v1.9, and V/J genes and CDR3 were assigned using IMGT germline references. Reads were filtered out if the reads had weak V/J assignments (E-value above 1e-6), no CDR3, stop codons, out-of-frame junctions, or ambiguous translated residues. A V3J clonotype was defined by an identical inferred V gene, J gene, and CDR3 amino acid sequence. The percentage overlap between two repertoires was calculated by dividing the number of shared unique clonotypes by the size of the smaller repertoire. RTK rarefaction, the Chao1 estimator, and Recon v2.1 estimates of unobserved clonotypes were used to assess repertoire richness. Generation probabilities for all TCRbeta clonotypes obtained by the gDNA method from a handful of donors were computed using OLGA. In its TCRdb copy, this immuneACCESS table keeps in-frame sequences only and misses some clones. Where compared with another copy, unresolved V genes explain less than half of these, and the others have no known cause. V and J calls plus clone size are reproduced from that table; the DNA served to infer D and trimming. This sample lists hundreds of thousands of clones; roughly 70% were detected once. Of the sample, roughly 1.7% is held by the ten largest clones.

Donors were healthy HIV-negative adults with no recently reported acute infections or vaccinations. Every donor was a Caucasian adult residing in Nashville, Tennessee, USA. CD4+ T cells were enriched by magnetic negative selection, after which naive cells were positively selected on CD45RA and the negative fraction was taken as the memory subset. Blood was collected by leukapheresis, and PBMCs were isolated by Ficoll-Histopaque density gradient centrifugation and then cryopreserved in liquid nitrogen vapor phase. Analytical flow cytometry was used to check the purity and quantity of every magnetically sorted T cell population. Each sorted fraction had its genomic DNA isolated and then quantified by UV absorbance on a Nanodrop 2000c. In regard to this clone: No cognate antigen has been identified for it. The sample holds no much larger clone one base away, and base qualities are not on file.

The receptor comes from a young woman in good health. What was sequenced was memory CD4+ T cells sorted from blood. In the paper's terms, the cell subset or site label means: CD45RA-negative fraction. The sequence joins TRBV6-1 to TRBJ2-1, with 8 central nucleotides matching TRBD2. The CDR3 amino acid sequence is: CASSEALLAGLNEQFF. The sequenced DNA is TGTGCCAGCAGTGAAGCGCTTCTAGCGGGCCTCAATGAGCAGTTCTTC.